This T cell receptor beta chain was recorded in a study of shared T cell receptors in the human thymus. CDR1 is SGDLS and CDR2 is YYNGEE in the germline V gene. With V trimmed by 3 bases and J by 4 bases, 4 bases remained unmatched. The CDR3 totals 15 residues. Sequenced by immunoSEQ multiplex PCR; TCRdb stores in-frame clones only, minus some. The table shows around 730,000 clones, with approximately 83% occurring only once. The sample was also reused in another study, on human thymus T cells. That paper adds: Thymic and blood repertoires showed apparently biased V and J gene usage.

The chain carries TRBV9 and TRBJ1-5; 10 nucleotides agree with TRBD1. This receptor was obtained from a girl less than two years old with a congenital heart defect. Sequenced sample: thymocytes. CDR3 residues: CASSGGQGRNQPQHF. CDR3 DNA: TGTGCCAGCAGCGGGGGACAGGGGAGAAATCAGCCCCAGCATTTT.